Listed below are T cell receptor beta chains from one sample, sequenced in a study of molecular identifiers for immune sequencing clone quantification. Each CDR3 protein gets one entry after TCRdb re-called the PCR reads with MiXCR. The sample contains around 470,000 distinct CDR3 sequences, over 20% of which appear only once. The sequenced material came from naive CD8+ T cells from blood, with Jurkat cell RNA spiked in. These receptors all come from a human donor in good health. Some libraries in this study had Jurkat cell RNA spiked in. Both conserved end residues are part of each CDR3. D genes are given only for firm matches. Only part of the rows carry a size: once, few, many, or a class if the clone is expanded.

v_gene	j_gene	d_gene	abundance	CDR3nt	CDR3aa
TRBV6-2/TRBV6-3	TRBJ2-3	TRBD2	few	TGTGCCAGCAGTTACTCAGCACTAGCGGCGGATCGGGATACGCAGTATTTT	CASSYSALAADRDTQYF
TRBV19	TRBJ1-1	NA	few	TGTGCCAGTAGATGGGGGGGAGACACTGAAGCTTTCTTT	CASRWGGDTEAFF
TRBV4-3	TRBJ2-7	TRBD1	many	TGCGCCAGTTTCCGGACAGGGAGTCTTTTCTACGAGCAGTACTTC	CASFRTGSLFYEQYF
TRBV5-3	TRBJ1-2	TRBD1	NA	TGTGCCAGCAGCCCAGCCTACAGGGGGCGAAACTATGGCTACACCTTC	CASSPAYRGRNYGYTF
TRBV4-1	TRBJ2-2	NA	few	TGCGCCAGCAGCCAAGATCACTTTAACACCGGGGAGCTGTTTTTT	CASSQDHFNTGELFF
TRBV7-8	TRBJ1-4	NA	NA	TGTGCCAGCAGCTCCTCCCCAGAGACAGAGACGAGCAATGAAAAACTGTTTTTT	CASSSSPETETSNEKLFF
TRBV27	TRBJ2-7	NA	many	TGTGCCAGCAGTATTGGCCCGGGACGGTACTACGAGCAGTACTTC	CASSIGPGRYYEQYF
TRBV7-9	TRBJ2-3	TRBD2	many	TGTGCCAGCAGCTTAGGCGCAGCGGGGGGCGATCGAGATACGCAGTATTTT	CASSLGAAGGDRDTQYF
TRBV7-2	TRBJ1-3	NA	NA	TGTGCCAGCAGCGAGGGGGTTCCTGGAAACACCATATATTTT	CASSEGVPGNTIYF
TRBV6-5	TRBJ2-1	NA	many	TGTGCCAGCAGTTACTTGGATGGGACGGTTGAGCAGTTCTTC	CASSYLDGTVEQFF
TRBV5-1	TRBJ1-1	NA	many	TGCGCCAGCAGCTTTCTAACCCTGAACACTGAAGCTTTCTTT	CASSFLTLNTEAFF
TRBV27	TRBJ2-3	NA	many	TGTGCCAGCCAATCTGTTTCGGATACGCAGTATTTT	CASQSVSDTQYF
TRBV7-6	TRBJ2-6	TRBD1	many	TGTGCCAGCAGCTCAACAGGGGGCGCTGGGGCCAACGTCCTGACTTTC	CASSSTGGAGANVLTF
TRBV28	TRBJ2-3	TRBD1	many	TGTGCCAGCAGTTTACGGCAGGGGGCAGATACGCAGTATTTT	CASSLRQGADTQYF
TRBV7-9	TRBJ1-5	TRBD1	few	TGTGCCAGCAGCTCCGGACAGGGGACGGCTCAGCCCCAGCATTTT	CASSSGQGTAQPQHF
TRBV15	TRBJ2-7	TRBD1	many	TGTGCCACCGGACGGGACAGTTCAGCCTACGAGCAGTACTTC	CATGRDSSAYEQYF
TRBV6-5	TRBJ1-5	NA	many	TGTGCCAGCCCCTCGGGGATACCAAGAAATAGCAATCAGCCCCAGCATTTT	CASPSGIPRNSNQPQHF
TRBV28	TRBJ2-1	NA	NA	TGTGCCAGCAGTTCCCCATTTCGAGGGAGCCGACATGAGCAGTTCTTC	CASSSPFRGSRHEQFF
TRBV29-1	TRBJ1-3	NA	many	TGCAGCGTAGAGACATTTTCTGGAAACACCATATATTTT	CSVETFSGNTIYF
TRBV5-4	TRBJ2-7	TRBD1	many	TGTGCCAGCAGCTTGCCACCTGGGCAGGGGGCATACGAGCAGTACTTC	CASSLPPGQGAYEQYF
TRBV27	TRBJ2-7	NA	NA	TGTGCCAGCGGTCCGACGACGGACAGCTCCTACGAGCAGTACTTC	CASGPTTDSSYEQYF
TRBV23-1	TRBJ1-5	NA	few	TGCGCCAGCAGTCATTTGAGGAGGGGGGGCAATCAGCCCCAGCATTTT	CASSHLRRGGNQPQHF
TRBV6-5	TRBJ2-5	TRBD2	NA	TGTGCCAGCAGTTTCCCCGGGACTAGCGGGAGAGAGACCCAGTACTTC	CASSFPGTSGRETQYF
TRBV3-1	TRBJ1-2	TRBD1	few	TGTGCCAGCAGCCAAGTGGGACAGGGAGGCGGCTACACCTTC	CASSQVGQGGGYTF
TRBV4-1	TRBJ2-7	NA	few	TGCGCCAGCAGCGAAGGACCTCGCTCCTACGAGCAGTACTTC	CASSEGPRSYEQYF
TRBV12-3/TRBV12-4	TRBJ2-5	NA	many	TGTGCCAGCAGTCCGGACAGCGGAGGAGAGACCCAGTACTTC	CASSPDSGGETQYF
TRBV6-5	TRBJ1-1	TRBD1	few	TGTGCCAGCAGTTACTCGATAAATTATGAGGACCTCTACAGGGGGGGAGCTTTCTTT	CASSYSINYEDLYRGGAFF
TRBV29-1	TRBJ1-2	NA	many	TGCAGCGTTGAAGGGGGGGCCCGCGGCTATGGCTACACCTTC	CSVEGGARGYGYTF
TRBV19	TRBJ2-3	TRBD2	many	TGTGCCAGTAGTATGAGCGGGGCAGATACGCAGTATTTT	CASSMSGADTQYF
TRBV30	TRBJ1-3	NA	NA	TGTGCCTGGAGTGTATCCTGGTTCAGGGAGAGTGGAAACACCATATATTTT	CAWSVSWFRESGNTIYF
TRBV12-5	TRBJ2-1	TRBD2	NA	TGTGCTAGTGGTCCCTCCTCTCTAGCGGGGCTGAGGAATGAGCAGTTCTTC	CASGPSSLAGLRNEQFF
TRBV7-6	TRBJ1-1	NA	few	TGTGCCAGCAGCTCCAGGGACTCGGGGGACACTGAAGCTTTCTTT	CASSSRDSGDTEAFF
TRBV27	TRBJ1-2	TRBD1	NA	TGTGCCTGCAGTTCGGTCGCAGGGGGCGACTATGGCTACACCTTC	CACSSVAGGDYGYTF
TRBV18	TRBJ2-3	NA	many	TGTGCCAGCTCACCACCCCAGGGGAACACAGATACGCAGTATTTT	CASSPPQGNTDTQYF
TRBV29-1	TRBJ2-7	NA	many	TGCAGCGTGGGGGAGAGCTACGAGCAGTACTTC	CSVGESYEQYF
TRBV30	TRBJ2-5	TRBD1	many	TGTGCCTGGAACGCCGGGACAGGGTTTTCGGAGACCCAGTACTTC	CAWNAGTGFSETQYF
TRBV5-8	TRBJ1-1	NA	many	TGTGCCAGCAGCTTGTTCGGTATAGGCATTGAAGCTTTCTTT	CASSLFGIGIEAFF
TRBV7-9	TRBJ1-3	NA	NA	TGTGCCAGCAGCTCGTCCACCTGGACAGTAAGCTCTGGAAACACCATATATTTT	CASSSSTWTVSSGNTIYF